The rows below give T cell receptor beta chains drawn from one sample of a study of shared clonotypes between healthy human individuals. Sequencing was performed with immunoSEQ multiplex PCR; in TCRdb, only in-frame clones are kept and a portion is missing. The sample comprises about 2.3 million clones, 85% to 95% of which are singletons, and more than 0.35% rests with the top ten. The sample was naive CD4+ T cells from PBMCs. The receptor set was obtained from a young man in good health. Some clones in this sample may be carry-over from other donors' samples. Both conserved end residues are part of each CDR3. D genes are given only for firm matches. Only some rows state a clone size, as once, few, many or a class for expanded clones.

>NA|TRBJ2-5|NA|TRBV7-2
TGTGCCAGCAGCTTAGGTTACGCCCAGTACTTC
CASSLGYAQYF
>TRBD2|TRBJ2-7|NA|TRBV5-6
TGTGCCAGCAGCTTTAAACCTAGCGGCGCCTACGAGCAGTACTTC
CASSFKPSGAYEQYF
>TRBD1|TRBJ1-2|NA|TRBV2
TGTGCCAGCAGACAGGGGGGTGATGGCTACACCTTC
CASRQGGDGYTF
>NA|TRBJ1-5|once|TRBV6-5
TGTGCCAGCAGTTACTCAGGGATTAATAGCAATCAGCCCCAGCATTTT
CASSYSGINSNQPQHF
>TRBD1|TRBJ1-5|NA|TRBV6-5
TGTGCCAGCAGTAAACCGACAGGGCAGGAGCAGCCCCAGCATTTT
CASSKPTGQEQPQHF
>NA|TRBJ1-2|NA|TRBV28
TGTGCCAGCAGTTTGTGGGGGCCTAGCTATGGCTACACCTTC
CASSLWGPSYGYTF
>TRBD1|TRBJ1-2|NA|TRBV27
TGTGCCAGCAGTTCCCAACAGGGGGTGGGGTTCTATGGCTACACCTTC
CASSSQQGVGFYGYTF
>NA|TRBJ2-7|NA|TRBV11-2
TGTGCCAGCAGCTTAGTTGTTGTTGGGGGCTCAGGACAGTACTTC
CASSLVVVGGSGQYF
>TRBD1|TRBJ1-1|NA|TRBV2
TGTGCCAGCAGTGGGACAGGGGGCCGCACTGAAGCTTTCTTT
CASSGTGGRTEAFF
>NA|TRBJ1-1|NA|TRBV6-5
TGTGCCAGCAGAACCTTGAACACTGAAGCTTTCTTT
CASRTLNTEAFF
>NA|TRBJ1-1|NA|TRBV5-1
TGCGCCAGCAGCTTTTCCGGGACATCGAACACTGAAGCTTTCTTT
CASSFSGTSNTEAFF
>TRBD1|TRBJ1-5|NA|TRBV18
TGTGCCAGCTCACCAGGACAGGGGTATCAGCCCCAGCATTTT
CASSPGQGYQPQHF
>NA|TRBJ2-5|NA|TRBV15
TGTGCCACCAGCAGGGGGGGGACAGGCGGCCAAGAGACCCAGTACTTC
CATSRGGTGGQETQYF
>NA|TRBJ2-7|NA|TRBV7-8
TGTGCCAGCAGCTTGAACGGGCTGGAGCAGTACTTC
CASSLNGLEQYF
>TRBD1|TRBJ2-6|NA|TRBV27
TGTGCCAGCAGTCTGGGGGCAGGGGGCTCTGGGGCCAACGTCCTGACTTTC
CASSLGAGGSGANVLTF
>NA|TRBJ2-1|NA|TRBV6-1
TGTGCCAGCAGTGTCCCGAGGGTTCGCTCCTACAATGAGCAGTTCTTC
CASSVPRVRSYNEQFF
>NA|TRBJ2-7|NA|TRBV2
TGTGCCAGCAGTGCCCGATTAATAAGCTCCTACGAGCAGTACTTC
CASSARLISSYEQYF
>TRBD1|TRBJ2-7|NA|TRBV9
TGTGCCAGCAGCGTGACAGGGGCTCCCTACGAGCAGTACTTC
CASSVTGAPYEQYF
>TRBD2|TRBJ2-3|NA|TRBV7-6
TGTGCCAGCAGCTCTCCTCAATTAGCGGGGCCGCAGTATTTT
CASSSPQLAGPQYF
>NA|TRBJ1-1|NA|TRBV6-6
TGTGCCAGCAGCGACTGGGTTTGGGGTAAGAACACTGAAGCTTTCTTT
CASSDWVWGKNTEAFF
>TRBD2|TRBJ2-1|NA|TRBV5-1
TGCGCCAGCAGCGTATCTAGCGGGAGTCTGAATGAGCAGTTCTTC
CASSVSSGSLNEQFF
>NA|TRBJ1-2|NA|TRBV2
TGTGCCAGCAGAGGGTCACTCGCTGGCTACACCTTC
CASRGSLAGYTF
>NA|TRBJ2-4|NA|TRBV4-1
TGCGCCAGCAGCCAAGGGGTGGGGTGGACAAACATTCAGTACTTC
CASSQGVGWTNIQYF
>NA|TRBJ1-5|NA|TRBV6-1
TGTGCCAGCAGGAAAAACCCGGGAGATCAGCCCCAGCATTTT
CASRKNPGDQPQHF
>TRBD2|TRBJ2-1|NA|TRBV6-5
TGTGCCAGCAGTTACAGGCTAGCGGGAGTAAATGAGCAGTTCTTC
CASSYRLAGVNEQFF
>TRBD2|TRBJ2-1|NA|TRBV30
TGTGCCTGGAGTGCCGGGACTAGCGGGGGGAATGAGCAGTTCTTC
CAWSAGTSGGNEQFF
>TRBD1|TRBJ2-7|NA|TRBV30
TGTGCCTGGGGGAAACAGGGGCAGTCCTACGAGCAGTACTTC
CAWGKQGQSYEQYF
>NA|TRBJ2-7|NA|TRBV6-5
TGTGCCAGCAGCCGTCCAGGGGGGACCTACGAGCAGTACTTC
CASSRPGGTYEQYF
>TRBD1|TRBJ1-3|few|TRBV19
TGTGCCAGTAACGACAGGGGCTCTGGAAACACCATATATTTT
CASNDRGSGNTIYF
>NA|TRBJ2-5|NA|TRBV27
TGTGCCAGCAGTGTCCGGAGGGGAGAGACCCAGTACTTC
CASSVRRGETQYF